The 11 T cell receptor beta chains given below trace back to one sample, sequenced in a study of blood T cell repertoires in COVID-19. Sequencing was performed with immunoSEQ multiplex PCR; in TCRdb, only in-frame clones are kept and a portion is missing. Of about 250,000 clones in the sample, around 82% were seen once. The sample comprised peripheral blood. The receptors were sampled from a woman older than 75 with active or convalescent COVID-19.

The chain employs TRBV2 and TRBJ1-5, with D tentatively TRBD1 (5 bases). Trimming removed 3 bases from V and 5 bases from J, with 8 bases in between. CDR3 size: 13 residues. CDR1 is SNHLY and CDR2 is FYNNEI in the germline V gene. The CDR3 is CASSDGDYQPQHF. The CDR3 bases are TGTGCCAGCAGTGATGGGGACTATCAGCCCCAGCATTTT. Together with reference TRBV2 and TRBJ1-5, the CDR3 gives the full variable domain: EPEVTQTPSHQVTQMGQEVILRCVPISNHLYFYWYRQILGQKVEFLVSFYNNEISEKSEIFDDQFSVERPDGSNFTLKIRSTKLEDSAMYFCASSDGDYQPQHFGDGTRLSIL.

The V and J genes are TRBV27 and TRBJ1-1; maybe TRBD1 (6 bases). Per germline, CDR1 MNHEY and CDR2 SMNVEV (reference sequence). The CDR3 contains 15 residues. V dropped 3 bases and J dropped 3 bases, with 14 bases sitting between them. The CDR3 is CASSFTGRYHTEAFF. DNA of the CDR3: TGTGCCAGCAGTTTCACAGGGAGATATCACACTGAAGCTTTCTTT.

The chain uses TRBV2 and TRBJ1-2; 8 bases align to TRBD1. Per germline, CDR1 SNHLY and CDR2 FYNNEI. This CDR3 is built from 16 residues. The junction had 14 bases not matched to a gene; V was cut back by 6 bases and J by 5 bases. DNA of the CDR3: TGTGCCAGCAGGGGGGAAGTGACAGGGGAGGGGTATGGCTACACCTTC. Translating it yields CASRGEVTGEGYGYTF.

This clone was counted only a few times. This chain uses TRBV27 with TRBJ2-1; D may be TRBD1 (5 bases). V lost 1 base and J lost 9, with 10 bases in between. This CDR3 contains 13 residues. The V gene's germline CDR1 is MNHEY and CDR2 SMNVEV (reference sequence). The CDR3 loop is CASSLLSQGEQFF. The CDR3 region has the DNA TGTGCCAGCAGTTTATTGTCGCAGGGTGAGCAGTTCTTC.

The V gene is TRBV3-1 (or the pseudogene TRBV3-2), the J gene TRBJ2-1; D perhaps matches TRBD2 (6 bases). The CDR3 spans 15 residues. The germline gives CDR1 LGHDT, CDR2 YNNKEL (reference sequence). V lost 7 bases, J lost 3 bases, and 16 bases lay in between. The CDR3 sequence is CASMARGTFYNEQFF. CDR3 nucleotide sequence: TGTGCCAGCATGGCGCGAGGGACTTTCTACAATGAGCAGTTCTTC.

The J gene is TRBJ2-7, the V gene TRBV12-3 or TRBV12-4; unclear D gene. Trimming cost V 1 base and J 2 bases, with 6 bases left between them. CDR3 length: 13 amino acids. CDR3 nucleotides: TGTGCCAGCAGTTTAGTAGACACCTACGAGCAGTACTTC. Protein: CASSLVDTYEQYF.

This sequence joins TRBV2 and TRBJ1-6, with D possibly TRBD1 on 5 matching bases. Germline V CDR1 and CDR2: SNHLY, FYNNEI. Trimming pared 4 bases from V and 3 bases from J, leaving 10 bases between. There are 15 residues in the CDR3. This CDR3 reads CASSGREDYNSPLHF. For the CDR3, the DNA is TGTGCCAGCAGTGGCAGGGAAGACTATAATTCACCCCTCCACTTT.

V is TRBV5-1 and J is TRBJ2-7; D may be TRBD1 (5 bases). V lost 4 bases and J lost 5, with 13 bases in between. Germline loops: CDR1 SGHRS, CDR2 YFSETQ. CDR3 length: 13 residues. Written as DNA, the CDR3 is TGCGCCAGCAGCCATCAGGGTACTGACGAGCAGTACTTC. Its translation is CASSHQGTDEQYF.

DNA of the CDR3: TGCAGTGCTAGTTTGGCAGGGCCGCGCCATCAGCCCCAGCATTTT. Its translation is CSASLAGPRHQPQHF. The chain combines TRBV20-1 with TRBJ1-5; D is perhaps TRBD1 (5 bases). The CDR3 runs to 15 residues. Germline assignment: CDR1 DFQATT and CDR2 SNEGSKA (reference sequence). The V gene lost 3 bases and the J gene lost 5 bases, with 17 bases spanning the gap.

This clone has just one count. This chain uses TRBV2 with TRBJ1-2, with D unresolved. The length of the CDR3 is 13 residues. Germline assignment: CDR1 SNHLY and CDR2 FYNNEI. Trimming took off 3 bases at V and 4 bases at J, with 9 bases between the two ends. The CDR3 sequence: CASSDTGSYGYTF. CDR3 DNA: TGTGCCAGCAGTGATACGGGTAGCTATGGCTACACCTTC.

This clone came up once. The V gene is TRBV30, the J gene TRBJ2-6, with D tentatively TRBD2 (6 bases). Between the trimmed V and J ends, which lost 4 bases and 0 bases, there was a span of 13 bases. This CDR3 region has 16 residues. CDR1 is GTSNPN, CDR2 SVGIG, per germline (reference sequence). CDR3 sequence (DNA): TGTGCCTGGAAGGAGGGCTCTGGCTCTGGGGCCAACGTCCTGACTTTC. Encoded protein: CAWKEGSGSGANVLTF. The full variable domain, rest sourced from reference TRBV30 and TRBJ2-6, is SQTIHQWPATLVQPVGSPLSLECTVEGTSNPNLYWYRQAAGRGLQLLFYSVGIGQISSEVPQNLSASRPQDRQFILSSKKLLLSDSGFYLCAWKEGSGSGANVLTFGAGSRLTVL.